This entry lists 20 T cell receptor beta chains sequenced from one sample in a study of response to subunit inactivated influenza vaccine. TCRdb independently ran MiXCR on the RT-PCR reads; one entry per CDR3 protein. The sample gives 500,000 to 750,000 distinct CDR3 sequences, around 15% of which show up once; roughly 11% is in the top ten. Sequences were derived from PBMCs from blood, sampled about 13 days after vaccination. The receptors stem from a man in his fifties or sixties who received an inactivated influenza vaccine.

This clonotype was counted only a few times. The chain joins TRBV3-1 to TRBJ1-1, with TRBD1 matching over 10 bases. Germline lookup yields CDR1 LGHDT and CDR2 YNNKEL (reference sequence). CDR3 size: 14 residues. V dropped 3 bases and J dropped 12; count of bases not matched to a gene: 10. The CDR3 region is CASSQRVDRGPPFF. CDR3 in DNA: TGTGCCAGCAGCCAGCGCGTAGACAGGGGGCCTCCTTTCTTT.

The chain combines TRBV20-1 with TRBJ1-5; D gene ambiguous. V dropped 2 bases and J dropped 0 bases, with 5 bases sitting between them. The CDR3 length is 13 residues. Germline V gene lookup returns CDR1 DFQATT and CDR2 SNEGSKA (reference sequence). CDR3: CSARQDSNQPQHF. CDR3 coding DNA: TGCAGTGCTAGACAGGATAGCAATCAGCCCCAGCATTTT.

The chain uses TRBV3-1 and TRBJ1-4; D is unclear. The length of the CDR3 is 13 residues. V was clipped by 1 base and J by 14 bases, with 14 bases between them. From germline, CDR1 is LGHDT and CDR2 YNNKEL (reference sequence). CDR3 region: CASSQGRSGNLFF. CDR3 coding DNA: TGTGCCAGCAGCCAAGGACGCAGCGGTAACCTGTTTTTT.

Only a few counts were recorded for this clonotype. This sequence joins TRBV3-1 and TRBJ2-7; no definite D call. The V end was cut by 1 base, the J end by 2 bases, with 18 bases between. CDR3 length: 17 residues. Germline values: CDR1 LGHDT, CDR2 YNNKEL (reference sequence). The CDR3 region has the DNA TGTGCCAGCAGCCAAGGCGGTTTCACAAACTACCCCTACGAGCAGTACTTC. Its protein is CASSQGGFTNYPYEQYF.

This clonotype has more than one count but fewer than ten. The V and J genes are TRBV5-1 and TRBJ2-5; TRBD2 might be the D (6 bases). In germline, CDR1 is SGHRS, CDR2 YFSETQ. Trimming took 3 bases from V and 3 from J, leaving 18 bases between them. The CDR3 length is 16 residues. CDR3 in amino acids: CASSWPPSAGKETQYF. Written as DNA, the CDR3 is TGCGCCAGCAGCTGGCCCCCAAGTGCGGGGAAAGAGACCCAGTACTTC. The complete variable domain, with remaining parts taken from reference TRBV5-1 and TRBJ2-5, reads KAGVTQTPRYLIKTRGQQVTLSCSPISGHRSVSWYQQTPGQGLQFLFEYFSETQRNKGNFPGRFSGRQFSNSRSEMNVSTLELGDSALYLCASSWPPSAGKETQYFGPGTRLLVL.

The chain is built from TRBV15 and TRBJ2-7, with D hard to call. Germline V gene lookup returns CDR1 LNHNV and CDR2 YYDKDF (reference sequence). V was trimmed by 0 bases and J by 9 bases, leaving 9 bases between them. The CDR3 contains 12 residues. This CDR3 reads CATSREVGWQYF. The DNA of the CDR3 is TGTGCCACCAGCAGAGAGGTGGGGTGGCAGTACTTC.

This clonotype was detected a few times. The chain combines TRBV7-9 with TRBJ2-7; D ambiguous. The germline V gene encodes CDR1 SEHNR and CDR2 FQNEAQ (reference sequence). V was cut by 5 bases and J by 5 bases, with 22 bases left in between. The CDR3 covers 16 residues. For the CDR3, the DNA is TGTGCCAGCAGCCCGAGGACGCCGCGTCTGTCCCACGAGCAGTACTTC. Residues: CASSPRTPRLSHEQYF.

In this sample, this clonotype turned up a few times. CDR3 sequence reads: CASSLTPDRGDGYTF. DNA of the CDR3: TGTGCCAGCAGCTTGACCCCGGACAGGGGAGATGGCTACACCTTC. This chain connects TRBV5-5 to TRBJ1-2; TRBD1 agrees at 9 bases. The V gene end was trimmed by 1 base and the J gene end by 6 bases; junction bases not matched to a gene: 7. This CDR3 is built from 15 residues. Germline CDR1 is SGHKS and CDR2 is YYEKEE (reference sequence).

The chain has TRBV7-2 and TRBJ2-3, with 11 bases matching TRBD2. V dropped 3 bases and J dropped 2; count of bases not matched to a gene: 4. The germline V gene encodes CDR1 SGHTA and CDR2 FQGNSA. The CDR3 consists of 16 residues. The CDR3 protein is CASSFLAGGVTDTQYF. CDR3 DNA: TGTGCCAGCAGCTTTCTAGCGGGGGGCGTCACAGATACGCAGTATTTT.

This clonotype appeared many times. The gene calls are TRBV12-3 or TRBV12-4 and TRBJ2-1, with D perhaps given as TRBD1 or TRBD2 (5 bases each). CDR3 length: 17 residues. The V and J ends lost 5 bases and 0 bases respectively, with 17 bases between them. CDR3 in DNA: TGTGCCAGCAGTATTACCGGGACGGTAAGCTCCTACAATGAGCAGTTCTTC. Translating it yields CASSITGTVSSYNEQFF.

V is TRBV7-9 and J is TRBJ2-1; D is uncertain. CDR1 and CDR2 from the germline V gene are SEHNR and FQNEAQ (reference sequence). V lost 1 base and J lost 4, with 11 bases in between. The CDR3 is 15 residues long. The CDR3 DNA follows: TGTGCCAGCAGCTTAGGAAGAGGCTATTACAATGAGCAGTTCTTC. Protein: CASSLGRGYYNEQFF.

The J gene is TRBJ1-5, the V gene TRBV27; D not certain. Between the trimmed V and J ends, which lost 4 bases and 0 bases, there was a span of 13 bases. CDR1 and CDR2 (germline): MNHEY, SMNVEV (reference sequence). The CDR3 loop spans 16 amino acids. CDR3 amino acids: CASSSAARYSNQPQHF. The CDR3 DNA reads TGTGCCAGCAGTTCGGCGGCCAGATATAGCAATCAGCCCCAGCATTTT.

V and J are TRBV15 and TRBJ2-5; D may be TRBD2 (5 bases). The germline V and J ends were trimmed by 3 bases and 4 bases, with 24 bases remaining between them. Germline V gene data show CDR1 as LNHNV and CDR2 as YYDKDF (reference sequence). The CDR3 loop spans 18 amino acids. CDR3 protein: CATSSSWTGKVGGETQYF. CDR3 nucleotides: TGTGCCACCAGCAGTTCCTGGACCGGTAAGGTCGGAGGAGAGACCCAGTACTTC.

This clonotype was seen more than once but under ten times. The chain is built from TRBV12-3 or TRBV12-4 and TRBJ2-2; D perhaps matches TRBD1 (5 bases). The V gene lost 6 bases and the J gene lost 2 bases, with 7 bases spanning the gap. The CDR3 sequence is 13 residues long. The CDR3 nucleotides are TGTGCCAGCAGCGACAGTAACACCGGGGAGCTGTTTTTT. Its protein product is CASSDSNTGELFF.

At least ten counts were recorded for this clonotype. The rearrangement uses TRBV11-2 and TRBJ2-7, with TRBD2 matching over 12 bases. The trim removed 5 bases at V and 4 bases at J, leaving 9 bases unmatched. Germline V gene lookup returns CDR1 SGHAT and CDR2 FQNNGV. The CDR3 spans 16 residues. CDR3 sequence (DNA): TGTGCCAGCAGCGAGCCCCTAGCGGGAGGGCCATACGAGCAGTACTTC. It is translated as CASSEPLAGGPYEQYF.

This chain joins TRBV2 and TRBJ1-2; no clear D. The germline V and J ends were trimmed by 2 bases and 3 bases, with 7 bases remaining between them. Germline V CDR1 and CDR2: SNHLY, FYNNEI. This CDR3 is built from 13 residues. The DNA of the CDR3 is TGTGCCAGCAGTGAAAACGGGGACTATGGCTACACCTTC. Its protein product is CASSENGDYGYTF.

This clonotype occurred a few times. The V and J genes are TRBV3-1 and TRBJ1-5; D remains ambiguous. Germline V lookup: CDR1 LGHDT, CDR2 YNNKEL (reference sequence). CDR3 length: 13 amino acids. The V end was cut by 1 base, the J end by 7 bases, with 8 bases between. This chain's CDR3 is CASSQGRSQPQHF. In DNA form, the CDR3 reads TGTGCCAGCAGCCAAGGGCGGAGCCAGCCCCAGCATTTT. Supplemented by reference TRBV3-1 and TRBJ1-5, the full variable domain reads DTAVSQTPKYLVTQMGNDKSIKCEQNLGHDTMYWYKQDSKKFLKIMFSYNNKELIINETVPNRFSPKSPDKAHLNLHINSLELGDSAVYFCASSQGRSQPQHFGDGTRLSIL.

This clonotype was recorded a few times. CDR3 DNA sequence: TGTGCCAGCAGCATCCAGGGGTACTGGCCCTACGAGCAGTACTTC. This codes for CASSIQGYWPYEQYF. The rearrangement links TRBV28 to TRBJ2-7, with a possible D match to TRBD1 (6 bases). CDR3 size: 15 residues. Trimming stripped 6 bases from V and 2 bases from J, with 17 bases between. Germline CDR1 is MDHEN and CDR2 is SYDVKM.

V and J are TRBV6-2 or TRBV6-3 and TRBJ2-1; D tentatively fits TRBD1 or TRBD2 (5 bases each). V was pared by 1 base and J by 5 bases, with 12 bases between. This CDR3 has 15 residues. Per germline, CDR1 MNHEY and CDR2 SVGEGT. The CDR3 reads CASSYLGEWDNEQFF. CDR3 nucleotides: TGTGCCAGCAGTTACTTGGGGGAGTGGGACAATGAGCAGTTCTTC.

The chain employs TRBV29-1 and TRBJ2-7, with 7 positions matching TRBD2. Germline V lookup: CDR1 SQVTM, CDR2 ANQGSEA. The CDR3 runs to 13 residues. Germline trimming cut 7 bases from V and 3 bases from J; bases unmatched to any gene: 9. CDR3 nucleotide sequence: TGCAGCGCGGAACTAGCGCCGAACTACGAGCAGTACTTC. Translated, it gives CSAELAPNYEQYF.